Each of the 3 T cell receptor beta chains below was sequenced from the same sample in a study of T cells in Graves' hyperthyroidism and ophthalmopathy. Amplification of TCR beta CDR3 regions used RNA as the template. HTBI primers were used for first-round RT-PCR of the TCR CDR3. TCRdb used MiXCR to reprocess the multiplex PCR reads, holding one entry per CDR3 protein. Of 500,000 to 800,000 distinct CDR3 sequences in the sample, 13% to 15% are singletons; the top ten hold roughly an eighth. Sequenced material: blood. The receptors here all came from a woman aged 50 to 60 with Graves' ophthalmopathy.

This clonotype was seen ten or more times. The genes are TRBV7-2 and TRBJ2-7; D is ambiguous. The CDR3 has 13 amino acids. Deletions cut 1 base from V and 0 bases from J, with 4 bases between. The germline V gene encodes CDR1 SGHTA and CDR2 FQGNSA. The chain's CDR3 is CASSLEFSYEQYF. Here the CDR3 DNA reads TGTGCCAGCAGCTTAGAATTCTCCTACGAGCAGTACTTC.

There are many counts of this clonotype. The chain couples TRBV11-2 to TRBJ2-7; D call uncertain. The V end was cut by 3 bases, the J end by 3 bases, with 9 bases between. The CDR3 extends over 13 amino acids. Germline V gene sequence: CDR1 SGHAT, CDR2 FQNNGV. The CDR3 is CASSFPTGYEQYF. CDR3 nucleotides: TGTGCCAGCAGCTTTCCCACCGGCTACGAGCAGTACTTC.

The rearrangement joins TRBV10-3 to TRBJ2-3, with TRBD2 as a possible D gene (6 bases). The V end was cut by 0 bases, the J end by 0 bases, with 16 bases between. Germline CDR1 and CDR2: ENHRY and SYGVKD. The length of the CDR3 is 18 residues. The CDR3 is CAISESSGPGGSTDTQYF. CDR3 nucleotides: TGTGCCATCAGTGAGTCGAGCGGCCCCGGGGGTAGCACAGATACGCAGTATTTT.